This TCR beta chain stems from a study of T-cell reconstitution after alpha-beta-depleted transplantation in children (dated by TCRdb to between 2015 and 2016). Some background on the complete study: The study quantitatively tracked T-cell immune reconstitution after TCRalphabeta/CD19-depleted allogeneic hematopoietic cell transplantation in children using TCR repertoire profiling.

Libraries came from PCR. The instrument was an Illumina HiSeq 2500. TCR libraries were prepared with molecular barcoding, using unique molecular identifiers to normalize TCRbeta repertoire quantification. TCRdb ran its own pipeline on the public reads, namely fastp trimming at Q25 and MiXCR clone calling, and kept in-frame beta chains. Rows matching on CDR3 protein sequence are summarized as one entry with the most common DNA and genes. For this sample there are some 550,000 distinct CDR3 sequences; about 16% appear just once. The ten largest clones capture 3.3% of the sample. The CDR3, cysteine through phenylalanine, is 14 amino acids long. The kept DNA is CDR3 alone, 42 bases in frame from the first base. The germline V gene (reference sequence) provides CDR1 SEHNR and CDR2 FQNEAQ. V sheds 5 bases and J sheds 0 bases, leaving 10 bases between their ends. Concerning this clonotype: Its specific antigen is unknown. No base quality values were provided; no much bigger clone lies one nucleotide off.

The chain employs TRBV7-9 and TRBJ1-1, and the D gene may be TRBD1, 6 bases matching. The receptor's source is a human donor who donated a stem cell graft to a child with acute lymphoblastic leukemia. The sample here was PBMCs from the stem cell graft donor, taken from the stem cell graft. The DNA reads TGTGCCAGCAGCCCGGACAGCGTGAACACTGAAGCTTTCTTT. Translated, this gives CASSPDSVNTEAFF.